The clone carrying this TCR beta chain was detected ten times or more. The antigen is undetermined. The data were obtained in a study of identical twins. Study-wide points: Cord blood beta clonotypes that were abundant carried fewer insertions, and memory repertoires showed no such trend. Diverse VJ usage suggested most zero-insertion clonotypes were not invariant T cells. Shared out-of-frame alpha sequences (those common to twins) showed excess low generation probability.

The CDR3 loop spans 11 amino acids. Deletions cut 10 bases from V and 8 bases from J, with 14 bases between. Each donor (without exception) was a healthy Caucasian. TCRdb reprocessed the 5' RACE reads with MiXCR, giving one entry per CDR3 protein. The sample includes 350,000 to 400,000 distinct CDR3 sequences, approximately 8.7% of them seen just once. This clonotype originated in a woman aged 45-65 years in good health. Sequencing was carried out using naive T cells sorted from blood. V is TRBV12-3 or TRBV12-4 and J is TRBJ1-2, with a tentative D call TRBD1 (6 bases). This CDR3 reads CATIFGGGYTF. The CDR3 nucleotides are TGTGCCACCATTTTTGGGGGCGGCTACACCTTC.